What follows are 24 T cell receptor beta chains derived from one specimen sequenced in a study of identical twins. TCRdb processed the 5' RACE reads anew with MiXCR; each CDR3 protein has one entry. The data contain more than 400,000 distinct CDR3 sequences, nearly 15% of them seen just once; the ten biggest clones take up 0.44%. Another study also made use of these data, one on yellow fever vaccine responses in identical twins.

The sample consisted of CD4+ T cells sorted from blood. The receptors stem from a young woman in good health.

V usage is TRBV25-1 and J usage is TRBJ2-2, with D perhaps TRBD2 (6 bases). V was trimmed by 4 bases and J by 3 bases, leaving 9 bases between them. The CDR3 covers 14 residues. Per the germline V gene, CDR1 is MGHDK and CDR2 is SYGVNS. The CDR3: CASSAGVDTGELFF. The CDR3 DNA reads TGTGCCAGCAGTGCGGGGGTGGACACCGGGGAGCTGTTTTTT.

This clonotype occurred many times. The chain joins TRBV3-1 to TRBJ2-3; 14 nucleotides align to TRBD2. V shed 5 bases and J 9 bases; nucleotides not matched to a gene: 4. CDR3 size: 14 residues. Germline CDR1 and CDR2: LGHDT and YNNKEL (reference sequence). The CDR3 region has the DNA TGTGCCAGCAGCACCGGGACTAGCGGGAGAACGCAGTATTTT. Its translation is CASSTGTSGRTQYF.

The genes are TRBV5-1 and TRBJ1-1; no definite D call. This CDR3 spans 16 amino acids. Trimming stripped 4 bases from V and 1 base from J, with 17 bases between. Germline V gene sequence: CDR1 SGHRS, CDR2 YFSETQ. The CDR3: CASSPQMAGRNTEAFF. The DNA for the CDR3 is TGCGCCAGCAGCCCCCAAATGGCGGGGAGGAACACTGAAGCTTTCTTT.

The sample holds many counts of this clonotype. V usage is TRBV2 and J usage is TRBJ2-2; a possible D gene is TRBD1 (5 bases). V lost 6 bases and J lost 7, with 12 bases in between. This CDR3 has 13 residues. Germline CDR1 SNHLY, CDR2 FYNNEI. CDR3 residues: CASRITQGGELFF. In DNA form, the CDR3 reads TGTGCCAGCAGGATTACTCAGGGCGGGGAGCTGTTTTTT.

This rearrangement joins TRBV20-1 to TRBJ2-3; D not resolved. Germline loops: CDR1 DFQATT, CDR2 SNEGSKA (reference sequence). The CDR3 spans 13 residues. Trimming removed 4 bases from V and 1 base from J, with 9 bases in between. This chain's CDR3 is CSATWAGTDTQYF. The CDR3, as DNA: TGCAGTGCTACCTGGGCCGGCACAGATACGCAGTATTTT.

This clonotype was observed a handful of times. The DNA of the CDR3 is TGTGCCATCAGTGTCCAGGGGAACACTGAAGCTTTCTTT. Its translation is CAISVQGNTEAFF. The chain employs TRBV10-3 and TRBJ1-1, with D perhaps TRBD1 (5 bases). Germline CDR1 is ENHRY and CDR2 is SYGVKD. The CDR3 is 13 amino acids. Trimming removed 4 bases at V and 1 base at J, with 7 bases between.

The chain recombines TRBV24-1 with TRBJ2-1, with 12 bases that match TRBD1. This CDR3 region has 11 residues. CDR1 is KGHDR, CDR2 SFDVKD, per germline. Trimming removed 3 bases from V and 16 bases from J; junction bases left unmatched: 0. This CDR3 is CATSDGTGGFF. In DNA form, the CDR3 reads TGTGCCACCAGTGATGGGACAGGGGGCTTCTTC.

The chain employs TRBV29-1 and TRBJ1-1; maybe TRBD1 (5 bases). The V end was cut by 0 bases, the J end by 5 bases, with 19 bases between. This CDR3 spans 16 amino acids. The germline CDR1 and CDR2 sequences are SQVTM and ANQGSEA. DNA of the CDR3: TGCAGCGTTGAAGATCCGGGGGACCTGACTTTGACTGAAGCTTTCTTT. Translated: CSVEDPGDLTLTEAFF.

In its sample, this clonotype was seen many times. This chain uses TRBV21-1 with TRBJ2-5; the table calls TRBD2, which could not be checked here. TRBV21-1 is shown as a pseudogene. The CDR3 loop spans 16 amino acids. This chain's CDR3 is CASSFRDFGRQETQYF. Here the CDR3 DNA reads TGTGCCAGCAGCTTCCGGGACTTCGGGCGCCAAGAGACCCAGTACTTC.

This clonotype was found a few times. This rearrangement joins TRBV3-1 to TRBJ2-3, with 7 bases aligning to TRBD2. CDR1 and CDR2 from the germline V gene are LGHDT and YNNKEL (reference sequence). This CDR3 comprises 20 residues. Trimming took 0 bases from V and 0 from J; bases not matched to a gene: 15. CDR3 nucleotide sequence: TGTGCCAGCAGCCAAGACCCACCCTGGCCGCGGGGGTCTAGCACAGATACGCAGTATTTT. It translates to CASSQDPPWPRGSSTDTQYF.

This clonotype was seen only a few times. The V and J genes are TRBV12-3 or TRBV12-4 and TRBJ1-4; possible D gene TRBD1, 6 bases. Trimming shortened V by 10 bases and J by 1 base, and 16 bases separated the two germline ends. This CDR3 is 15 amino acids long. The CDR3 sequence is CAIRGGAGTNEKLFF. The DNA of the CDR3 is TGTGCCATCAGAGGGGGGGCTGGAACTAATGAAAAACTGTTTTTT.

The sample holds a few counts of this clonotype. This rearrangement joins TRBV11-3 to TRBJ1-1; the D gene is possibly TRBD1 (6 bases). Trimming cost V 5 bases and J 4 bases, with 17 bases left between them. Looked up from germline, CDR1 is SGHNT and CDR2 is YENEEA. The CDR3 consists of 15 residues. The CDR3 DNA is TGTGCCAGCAGCCCGGGAGGGGGGGTTGTCACTGAAGCTTTCTTT. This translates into CASSPGGGVVTEAFF.

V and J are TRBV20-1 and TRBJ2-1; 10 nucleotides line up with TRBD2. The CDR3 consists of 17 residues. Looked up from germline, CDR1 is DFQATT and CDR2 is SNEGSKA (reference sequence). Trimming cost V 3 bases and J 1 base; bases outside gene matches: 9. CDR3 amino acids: CSARVPGLARSYNEQFF. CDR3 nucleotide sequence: TGCAGTGCTAGGGTACCGGGACTAGCGAGATCCTACAATGAGCAGTTCTTC.

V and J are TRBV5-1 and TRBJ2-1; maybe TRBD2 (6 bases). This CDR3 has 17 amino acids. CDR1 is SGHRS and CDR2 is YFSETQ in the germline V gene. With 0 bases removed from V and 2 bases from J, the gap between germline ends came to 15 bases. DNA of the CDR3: TGCGCCAGCAGCTTGGCCTTTGTCGGGGGAACCTACAATGAGCAGTTCTTC. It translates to CASSLAFVGGTYNEQFF.

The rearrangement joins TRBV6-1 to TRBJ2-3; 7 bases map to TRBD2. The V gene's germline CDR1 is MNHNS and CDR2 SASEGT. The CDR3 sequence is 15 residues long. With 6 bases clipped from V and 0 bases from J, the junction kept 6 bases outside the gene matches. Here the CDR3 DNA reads TGTGCCAGCAGCTTCAGCGGGGAAAGCACAGATACGCAGTATTTT. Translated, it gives CASSFSGESTDTQYF.

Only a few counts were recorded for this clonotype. As DNA, the CDR3 is TGTGCCAGCAGTAAGTCAGGGGGCAGAACTGAAGCTTTCTTT. It translates to CASSKSGGRTEAFF. V is TRBV12-3 or TRBV12-4 and J is TRBJ1-1; the match to TRBD1 covers 8 bases. The CDR3 is 14 residues long. With 5 bases clipped from V and 5 bases from J, the junction kept 7 bases outside the gene matches.

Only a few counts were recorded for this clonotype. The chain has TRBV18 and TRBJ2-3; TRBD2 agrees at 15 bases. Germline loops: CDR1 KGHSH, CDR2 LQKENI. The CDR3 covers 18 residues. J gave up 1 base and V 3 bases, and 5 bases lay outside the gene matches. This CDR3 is CASSPMGLAGGGTDTQYF. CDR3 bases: TGTGCCAGCTCACCCATGGGACTAGCGGGGGGCGGCACAGATACGCAGTATTTT.

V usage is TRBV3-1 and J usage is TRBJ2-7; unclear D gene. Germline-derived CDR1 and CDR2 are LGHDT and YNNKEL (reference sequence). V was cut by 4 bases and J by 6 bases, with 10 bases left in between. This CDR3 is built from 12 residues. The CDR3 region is CASSLGLGEQYV. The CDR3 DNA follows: TGTGCCAGCAGCCTAGGATTGGGCGAGCAGTACGTC.

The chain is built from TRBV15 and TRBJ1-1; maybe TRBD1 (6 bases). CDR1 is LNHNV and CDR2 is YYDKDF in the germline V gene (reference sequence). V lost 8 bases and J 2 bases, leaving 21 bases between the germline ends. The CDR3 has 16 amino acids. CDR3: CATSGEGSRVNTEAFF. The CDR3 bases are TGTGCCACCTCAGGGGAGGGGAGCAGGGTAAACACTGAAGCTTTCTTT.

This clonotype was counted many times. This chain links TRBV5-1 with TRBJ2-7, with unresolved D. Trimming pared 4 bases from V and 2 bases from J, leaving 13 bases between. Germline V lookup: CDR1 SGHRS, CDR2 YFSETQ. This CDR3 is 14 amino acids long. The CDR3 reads CASSLRTDTYEQYF. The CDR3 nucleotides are TGCGCCAGCAGCCTTAGGACGGATACCTACGAGCAGTACTTC.

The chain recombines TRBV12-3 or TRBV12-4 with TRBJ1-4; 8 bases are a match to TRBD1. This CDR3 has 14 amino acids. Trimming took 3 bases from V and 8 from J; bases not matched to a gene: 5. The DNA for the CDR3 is TGTGCCAGCAGTTTGTTCCAGGGGGCAGAAAAACTGTTTTTT. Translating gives CASSLFQGAEKLFF.

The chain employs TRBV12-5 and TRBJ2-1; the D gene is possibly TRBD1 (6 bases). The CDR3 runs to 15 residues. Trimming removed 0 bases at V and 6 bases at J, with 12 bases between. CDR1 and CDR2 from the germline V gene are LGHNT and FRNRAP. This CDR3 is CASGLVQGVFNEQFF. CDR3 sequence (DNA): TGTGCTAGTGGTTTGGTACAGGGTGTATTCAATGAGCAGTTCTTC.

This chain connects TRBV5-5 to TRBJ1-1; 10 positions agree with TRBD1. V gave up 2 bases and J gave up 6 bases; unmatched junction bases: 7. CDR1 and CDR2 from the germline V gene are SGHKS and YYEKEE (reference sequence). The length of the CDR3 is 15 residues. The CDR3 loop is CASSFRDRGSSEAFF. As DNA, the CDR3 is TGTGCCAGCAGCTTCCGGGACAGGGGATCTTCTGAAGCTTTCTTT. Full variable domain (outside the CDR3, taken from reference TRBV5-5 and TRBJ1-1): DAGVTQSPTHLIKTRGQQVTLRCSPISGHKSVSWYQQVLGQGPQFIFQYYEKEERGRGNFPDRFSARQFPNYSSELNVNALLLGDSALYLCASSFRDRGSSEAFFGQGTRLTVV.

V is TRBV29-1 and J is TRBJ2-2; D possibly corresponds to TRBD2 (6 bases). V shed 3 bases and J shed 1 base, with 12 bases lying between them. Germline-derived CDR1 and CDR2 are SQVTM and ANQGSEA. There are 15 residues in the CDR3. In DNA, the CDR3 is TGCAGCGTTGATGGAGGGGCGGGGAACACCGGGGAGCTGTTTTTT. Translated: CSVDGGAGNTGELFF.